Listed here are 8 T cell receptor beta chains from one sample, sequenced in a study of control samples from healthy donors and cancer patients (dated by TCRdb to 2020 to 2022). The library was built by means of the immunoSEQ multiplex PCR assay. TCRdb limited this immuneACCESS table to in-frame rearrangements with V and J called. A share of clones is missing; checked studies link under half to unresolved V genes, and the rest is unexplained. This sample lists 48,000 or so clones; over 90% were detected once. Around 22% of the sample lies in the top ten. Sample: PBMCs. Receptors originate from a woman aged 50 to 65 with head and neck cancer.

V gene TRBV30 combines with J gene TRBJ2-2, with 8 nucleotides matching TRBD2. V trimming: 0 bases; J trimming: 4 bases; junction bases outside the gene matches: 4. CDR3 size: 15 residues. Germline CDR1 is GTSNPN and CDR2 is SVGIG (reference sequence). In DNA, the CDR3 is TGTGCCTGGAGTGTACGCGGGAGGCCCACCGGGGAGCTGTTTTTT. Its protein is CAWSVRGRPTGELFF.

The chain is built from TRBV4-1 and TRBJ2-2, with D hard to call. V lost 4 bases and J lost 5, with 11 bases in between. This CDR3 has 14 amino acids. Germline V CDR1 and CDR2: MGHRA, YSYEKL. DNA of the CDR3: TGCGCCAGCAGCCCGTCCGTTTCAACCGGGGAGCTGTTTTTT. It codes for CASSPSVSTGELFF.

This clone was observed once. The genes are TRBV28 and TRBJ1-1; D is uncertain. This CDR3 region has 14 residues. Trimming stripped 3 bases from V and 0 bases from J, with 8 bases between. Per the germline V gene, CDR1 is MDHEN and CDR2 is SYDVKM. This CDR3 is CASSLPGMNTEAFF. CDR3 DNA: TGTGCCAGCAGTTTGCCAGGTATGAACACTGAAGCTTTCTTT.

V and J are TRBV5-1 and TRBJ2-4; D is uncertain. The germline CDR1 and CDR2 sequences are SGHRS and YFSETQ. This CDR3 is built from 14 residues. The V end was cut by 1 base, the J end by 8 bases, with 13 bases between. DNA for the CDR3: TGCGCCAGCAGCTTGAACATCCTAAGGGACATTCAGTACTTC. It is translated as CASSLNILRDIQYF. The entire variable domain, with the rest obtained from reference TRBV5-1 and TRBJ2-4, is as follows: KAGVTQTPRYLIKTRGQQVTLSCSPISGHRSVSWYQQTPGQGLQFLFEYFSETQRNKGNFPGRFSGRQFSNSRSEMNVSTLELGDSALYLCASSLNILRDIQYFGAGTRLSVL.

This clone has only one observation. The chain uses TRBV7-8 and TRBJ2-3; 7 nucleotides line up with TRBD2. J was trimmed by 0 bases and V by 2 bases; bases with no gene match: 8. Germline CDR1 SGHVS, CDR2 FQNEAQ. The CDR3 contains 17 residues. CDR3 DNA: TGTGCCAGCAGCTTAATTTTGGCGGGAGATAGCACAGATACGCAGTATTTT. Protein sequence: CASSLILAGDSTDTQYF.

The chain employs TRBV7-2 and TRBJ2-3; D is tentatively TRBD1 or TRBD2 (6 bases each). The CDR3 runs 16 residues. Trimming stripped 8 bases from V and 0 bases from J, with 18 bases between. Germline V gene lookup returns CDR1 SGHTA and CDR2 FQGNSA. The CDR3 here is CASSWGAQSSTDTQYF. The CDR3 nucleotides read TGTGCCAGCTCTTGGGGGGCGCAATCTAGCACAGATACGCAGTATTTT. Supplemented by reference TRBV7-2 and TRBJ2-3, the full variable domain reads GAGVSQSPSNKVTEKGKDVELRCDPISGHTALYWYRQSLGQGLEFLIYFQGNSAPDKSGLPSDRFSAERTGGSVSTLTIQRTQQEDSAVYLCASSWGAQSSTDTQYFGPGTRLTVL.

J is TRBJ2-1 and V is TRBV5-1; the D gene is possibly TRBD1 (5 bases). This CDR3 is built from 13 residues. The germline V and J ends were trimmed by 4 bases and 4 bases, with 9 bases remaining between them. The germline V gene encodes CDR1 SGHRS and CDR2 YFSETQ. The CDR3 nucleotides are TGCGCCAGCAGCATTGACAGTTACAATGAGCAGTTCTTC. Its translation is CASSIDSYNEQFF.

The chain carries TRBV15 and TRBJ2-1, with 7 bases matching TRBD2. This CDR3 has 15 residues. Germline CDR1 LNHNV, CDR2 YYDKDF (reference sequence). Trimming at V came to 0 bases and at J to 4 bases, leaving 3 bases not matched to a gene. The CDR3 sequence: CATSREAGLYNEQFF. The CDR3 nucleotides are TGTGCCACCAGCAGAGAAGCGGGACTTTACAATGAGCAGTTCTTC.